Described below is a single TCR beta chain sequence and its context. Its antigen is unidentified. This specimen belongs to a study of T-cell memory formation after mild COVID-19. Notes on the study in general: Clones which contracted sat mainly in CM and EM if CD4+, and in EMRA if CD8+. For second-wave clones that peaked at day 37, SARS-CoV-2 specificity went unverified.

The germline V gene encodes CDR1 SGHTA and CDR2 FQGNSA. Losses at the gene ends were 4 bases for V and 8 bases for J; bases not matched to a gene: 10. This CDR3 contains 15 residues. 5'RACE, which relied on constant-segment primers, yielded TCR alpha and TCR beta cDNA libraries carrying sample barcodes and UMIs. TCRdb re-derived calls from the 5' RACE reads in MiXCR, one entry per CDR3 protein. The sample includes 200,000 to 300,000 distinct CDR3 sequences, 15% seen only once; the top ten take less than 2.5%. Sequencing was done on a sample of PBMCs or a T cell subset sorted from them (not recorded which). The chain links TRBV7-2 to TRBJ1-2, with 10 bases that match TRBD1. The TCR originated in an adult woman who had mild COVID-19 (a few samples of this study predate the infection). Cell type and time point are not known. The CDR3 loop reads CASSSSPGQGLGYTF. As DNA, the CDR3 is TGTGCCAGCAGCTCGAGCCCGGGACAGGGGTTAGGCTACACCTTC.